These T cell receptor beta chains were read from a single sample in a study of blood T cell repertoires in COVID-19. Clones were read by immunoSEQ multiplex PCR, and TCRdb kept only the in-frame ones, dropping some. The top ten clones hold about 7% of a sample with just over 350,000 clones, approximately 86% of them seen once. Sequencing used peripheral blood. The receptors originated from a woman aged 55 to 70 with COVID-19, enrolled during active disease. The CDR3 runs from the conserved cysteine through the conserved F or W. The D gene is left open where the match is weak.

J: TRBJ2-7; V: TRBV18; D: .; CDR3: CASSRRDSPLGEQYF
J: TRBJ1-2; V: TRBV6-5; D: TRBD1; CDR3: CASIPGTGGNYGYTF
J: TRBJ2-3; V: TRBV11-3; D: TRBD2; CDR3: CASSSLAGTYRDTQYF
J: TRBJ1-2; V: TRBV7-8; D: .; CDR3: CASSLRALNYGYTF
J: TRBJ1-1; V: TRBV19; D: .; CDR3: CASSITPGTQKNTEAFF
J: TRBJ2-2; V: TRBV10-1; D: .; CDR3: CASRPDITGELFF
J: TRBJ1-5; V: TRBV25-1; D: TRBD1; CDR3: CASSEGAGGHQPQHF
J: TRBJ1-6; V: TRBV13; D: .; CDR3: CASSPRRGPNSPLHF
J: TRBJ1-2; V: TRBV9; D: TRBD1; CDR3: CASSAPSGQGSGYTF
J: TRBJ1-2; V: TRBV14; D: .; CDR3: CASSQTLDSHGYTF
J: TRBJ2-3; V: TRBV9; D: TRBD2; CDR3: CASGLAGGPTDTQYF
J: TRBJ2-3; V: TRBV6-5; D: .; CDR3: CASSYTGTPADTQYF
J: TRBJ2-5; V: TRBV7-9; D: TRBD1; CDR3: CASSPQGATQETQYF
J: TRBJ1-1; V: TRBV27; D: TRBD1; CDR3: CASSIQGGWEAFF
J: TRBJ1-4; V: TRBV19; D: .; CDR3: CASSSPGTREKLFF
J: TRBJ2-3; V: TRBV4-1; D: TRBD2; CDR3: CASSQGGRGGSTDTQYF
J: TRBJ1-1; V: TRBV3-1/TRBV3-2; D: .; CDR3: CASSQGPGDVEAFF
J: TRBJ2-3; V: TRBV5-4; D: .; CDR3: CASSSTSGSTDTQYF
J: TRBJ2-1; V: TRBV9; D: TRBD2; CDR3: CASSVYPSGGRYNEQFF
J: TRBJ2-2; V: TRBV7-3; D: .; CDR3: CASSLNRWSTGELFF
J: TRBJ1-1; V: TRBV7-9; D: TRBD1; CDR3: CASSVPTGGKTEAFF
J: TRBJ2-3; V: TRBV19; D: .; CDR3: CASSIRGRGASTDTQYF
J: TRBJ1-2; V: TRBV4-1; D: .; CDR3: CASSTTPQGYGYTF
J: TRBJ2-1; V: TRBV5-8; D: TRBD2; CDR3: CASSSLGTSGGYYNEQFF
J: TRBJ1-6; V: TRBV5-6; D: .; CDR3: CASSLEPLEGSPLHF
J: TRBJ2-4; V: TRBV9; D: TRBD1; CDR3: CASSRTTGDQGKNIQYF
J: TRBJ2-1; V: TRBV28; D: .; CDR3: CASGTNYNEQFF
J: TRBJ2-2; V: TRBV27; D: TRBD1; CDR3: CASSFKGTGDTGELFF
J: TRBJ1-2; V: TRBV29-1; D: TRBD1; CDR3: CSVEDRGRGNYGYTF
J: TRBJ1-4; V: TRBV9; D: TRBD1; CDR3: CASSPEGQGEEKLFF
J: TRBJ2-1; V: TRBV7-8; D: TRBD2; CDR3: CASSLAWASGGHNEQFF
J: TRBJ1-5; V: TRBV11-2; D: .; CDR3: CASRPTWSGCNQPQHF
J: TRBJ1-2; V: TRBV2; D: .; CDR3: CASSEERQTINYGYTF
J: TRBJ2-2; V: TRBV3-1/TRBV3-2; D: .; CDR3: CASSSRHQRNTGELFF
J: TRBJ2-1; V: TRBV29-1; D: TRBD2; CDR3: CSALAGAISYNEQFF
J: TRBJ2-1; V: TRBV7-8; D: TRBD2; CDR3: CASSSPPDSGQSTYNEQFF
J: TRBJ2-5; V: TRBV7-2; D: TRBD2; CDR3: CASSFLAGGGQETQYF
J: TRBJ2-1; V: TRBV4-1; D: TRBD1; CDR3: CASSQEAVEGASEQFF
J: TRBJ2-1; V: TRBV6-5; D: TRBD2; CDR3: CASSSSEAGNEQFF
J: TRBJ1-5; V: TRBV30; D: TRBD1; CDR3: CAWSAPGGMSNQPQHF
J: TRBJ2-7; V: TRBV4-2; D: .; CDR3: CASSQEAAPYEQYF
J: TRBJ1-5; V: TRBV7-2; D: .; CDR3: CASSLGEGQPQHF
J: TRBJ1-3; V: TRBV9; D: TRBD1; CDR3: CASSNSGGGNTIYF
J: TRBJ1-2; V: TRBV19; D: .; CDR3: CASSPGDGEIYGYTF
J: TRBJ1-1; V: TRBV18; D: TRBD1; CDR3: CASSPLTGELTEAFF
J: TRBJ2-6; V: TRBV11-2; D: TRBD1; CDR3: CASSYGQGSSGANVLTF
J: TRBJ1-5; V: TRBV19; D: .; CDR3: CASSPAHYSNQPQHF
J: TRBJ2-7; V: TRBV5-1; D: .; CDR3: CASSLAAAQEYEQYF